The following is a T cell receptor beta chain sequence with its context. Random hexamers were used to reverse transcribe about 0.45 to 1 ug of RNA. The immunoSEQ assay covered 54 Vbeta and 13 Jbeta segments for CDR3. TCRdb passed the immunoSEQ multiplex PCR reads through MiXCR, listing each CDR3 protein once. This table holds more than 250,000 distinct CDR3 sequences, just over 90% found once. The data originate from a study of CD8 T cells in Susac syndrome. TCR beta sequencing was performed on blood CD8+ and CD4+ T cells. The multiple sclerosis control cohort comprised treatment-naive individuals presenting with stable or active relapsing-remitting disease. There are 14 residues in the CDR3. Between the trimmed V and J ends, which lost 8 bases and 2 bases, there was a span of 17 bases. Germline loops: CDR1 SQVTM, CDR2 ANQGSEA.

Source material: CD4+ T cells from PBMCs. The sequence came from a human donor with multiple sclerosis. The V call is TRBV29-1, the J call TRBJ2-3; D is perhaps TRBD2 (6 bases). For the CDR3, the DNA is TGCAGCTCCGCATGGGACTCAAACACAGATACGCAGTATTTT. Its protein is CSSAWDSNTDTQYF.